The rows below give T cell receptor beta chains drawn from one sample of a study of OX40 agonist ivuxolimab in advanced cancers. Sequenced by immunoSEQ multiplex PCR; TCRdb stores in-frame clones only, minus some. Of about 86,000 clones in the sample, 75% to 95% were seen once. Sequenced here: CD4+ or CD8+ T cells sorted from blood, sampled in a trial of the OX40 agonist ivuxolimab. These receptors were collected from an adult with an advanced solid tumor such as melanoma, head and neck, liver or kidney cancer. Each CDR3 is given with its conserved first and last residue. A D gene is named only where the DNA matches it firmly. A row's size may be missing; if present it is once, few, many or a size class.

j_gene | v_gene | d_gene | abundance | CDR3aa | CDR3nt
TRBJ2-6 | TRBV7-9 | NA | NA | CASSSPWGQTPSGANVLTF | TGTGCCAGCAGCTCACCATGGGGGCAGACCCCCTCTGGGGCCAACGTCCTGACTTTC
TRBJ2-7 | TRBV27 | NA | NA | CASSVDIDYEQYF | TGTGCCAGCAGTGTGGACATAGACTACGAGCAGTACTTC
TRBJ2-7 | TRBV5-1 | TRBD2 | NA | CASSLGLAETYEQYF | TGCGCCAGCAGCTTGGGGCTAGCGGAGACCTACGAGCAGTACTTC
TRBJ1-2 | TRBV4-1 | NA | NA | CASRGRMANYGYTF | TGCGCCAGTCGAGGACGGATGGCGAACTATGGCTACACCTTC
TRBJ1-4 | TRBV21-1 | NA | NA | CASSDRQGASREKLFF | TGTGCCAGCAGCGACCGACAGGGGGCTTCAAGGGAAAAACTGTTTTTT
TRBJ2-5 | TRBV6-1 | TRBD1 | NA | CASLWDRGGETQYF | TGTGCCAGCCTGTGGGACAGGGGGGGAGAGACCCAGTACTTC
TRBJ2-7 | TRBV6-1 | TRBD1 | medium-sized | CASSEAAGGVYEQYF | TGTGCCAGCAGTGAAGCGGCAGGGGGAGTATACGAGCAGTACTTC
TRBJ1-4 | TRBV4-2 | NA | once | CASSQERSRGFEKLFF | TGTGCCAGCAGCCAAGAGCGGTCCAGGGGCTTTGAAAAACTGTTTTTT
TRBJ1-5 | TRBV27 | NA | NA | CASSLSRAQPQHF | TGTGCCAGCAGTTTATCCAGGGCTCAGCCCCAGCATTTT
TRBJ2-7 | TRBV5-4 | TRBD2 | few | CASSQDLAGSYEQYF | TGTGCCAGCAGCCAAGATCTAGCGGGCTCCTACGAGCAGTACTTC
TRBJ2-7 | TRBV7-6 | NA | NA | CASSSGGGHYEQYF | TGTGCCAGCAGCTCCGGGGGAGGCCACTACGAGCAGTACTTC
TRBJ2-5 | TRBV5-6 | NA | NA | CASSPLEGRQETQYF | TGTGCCAGCAGCCCCCTGGAGGGACGGCAAGAGACCCAGTACTTC
TRBJ1-3 | TRBV6-1 | NA | NA | CASSDRDPGNTIYF | TGTGCCAGCAGTGATCGGGATCCTGGAAACACCATATATTTT
TRBJ2-7 | TRBV7-9 | TRBD1 | NA | CASSGGDRETPYEQYF | TGTGCCAGCAGCGGGGGGGACAGGGAGACCCCCTACGAGCAGTACTTC
TRBJ2-5 | TRBV28 | TRBD2 | NA | CASSPRLAGIETQYF | TGTGCCAGCAGTCCCCGACTAGCGGGAATAGAGACCCAGTACTTC
TRBJ2-5 | TRBV15 | NA | NA | CATSRGQQETQYF | TGTGCCACCAGCAGAGGGCAGCAAGAGACCCAGTACTTC
TRBJ2-7 | TRBV29-1 | TRBD2 | NA | CSVRSGSDYEQYF | TGCAGCGTAAGAAGCGGGAGCGACTACGAGCAGTACTTC
TRBJ2-7 | TRBV2 | TRBD2 | NA | CASSESGLAGYEQYF | TGTGCCAGCAGTGAGTCGGGACTAGCGGGATACGAGCAGTACTTC
TRBJ1-2 | TRBV5-1 | NA | NA | CASRRDGNPGYTF | TGCGCCAGCAGACGGGACGGCAATCCTGGCTACACCTTC
TRBJ2-1 | TRBV7-9 | NA | NA | CASTLTGEQFF | TGTGCCAGCACCCTAACAGGGGAGCAGTTCTTC
TRBJ2-7 | TRBV11-2 | TRBD1 | NA | CASSPRQGPMYEQYF | TGTGCCAGCAGCCCTCGACAGGGCCCCATGTACGAGCAGTACTTC
TRBJ2-5 | TRBV19 | NA | once | CPSHPGETQYF | TGTCCGTCCCATCCAGGGGAGACCCAGTACTTC
TRBJ2-1 | TRBV5-6 | NA | NA | CASSLATNEQFF | TGTGCCAGCAGCTTGGCCACTAATGAGCAGTTCTTC
TRBJ1-3 | TRBV13 | NA | NA | CASSSDSGRALSGNTIYF | TGTGCCAGCAGCTCAGACAGCGGCAGGGCTTTATCTGGAAACACCATATATTTT
TRBJ2-7 | TRBV20-1 | TRBD2 | NA | CSARTSGEQYF | TGCAGTGCCAGAACTAGCGGCGAGCAGTACTTC
TRBJ2-2 | TRBV30 | TRBD1 | once | CAWLGQGPNTGELFF | TGTGCCTGGCTGGGACAGGGGCCGAACACCGGGGAGCTGTTTTTT
TRBJ2-2 | TRBV25-1 | TRBD2 | once | CASSRGLATTGELFF | TGTGCCAGCAGCCGAGGACTAGCAACCACCGGGGAGCTGTTTTTT
TRBJ1-5 | TRBV18 | NA | NA | CASSPGSDQPQHF | TGTGCCAGCTCACCCGGAAGTGATCAGCCCCAGCATTTT
TRBJ2-7 | TRBV18 | NA | NA | CASSPTDGSYEQYF | TGTGCCAGCTCACCTACGGACGGTTCCTACGAGCAGTACTTC
TRBJ2-7 | TRBV5-6 | NA | NA | CASSLDRDSYEQYF | TGTGCCAGCAGCTTGGATAGGGACTCCTACGAGCAGTACTTC
TRBJ1-2 | TRBV30 | NA | NA | CAWWGRDGYTF | TGTGCCTGGTGGGGGCGGGATGGCTACACCTTC
TRBJ2-1 | TRBV29-1 | NA | NA | CSVEETSNEQFF | TGCAGCGTTGAAGAGACCTCCAATGAGCAGTTCTTC
TRBJ2-2 | TRBV10-1 | TRBD1 | once | CASSRQGKTGELFF | TGCGCCAGCAGTCGACAGGGAAAGACCGGGGAGCTGTTTTTT
TRBJ2-7 | TRBV18 | TRBD1 | NA | CASSPGNRGSYEQYF | TGTGCCAGCTCACCAGGGAACAGGGGGTCCTACGAGCAGTACTTC
TRBJ1-5 | TRBV15 | NA | NA | CATSRGGSNQPQHF | TGTGCCACCAGCAGAGGAGGAAGCAATCAGCCCCAGCATTTT
TRBJ2-5 | TRBV19 | TRBD2 | once | CASSQAGRLQETQYF | TGTGCCAGTAGTCAAGCGGGACGTCTCCAAGAGACCCAGTACTTC
TRBJ1-1 | TRBV7-9 | TRBD1 | NA | CASSLLGQGVGEAFF | TGTGCCAGCAGCTTATTGGGGCAGGGGGTTGGTGAAGCTTTCTTT
TRBJ1-5 | TRBV28 | NA | NA | CASSHYAATGSNQPQHF | TGTGCCAGCAGTCATTACGCAGCCACCGGGAGCAATCAGCCCCAGCATTTT
TRBJ2-2 | TRBV18 | NA | few | CASSPNTGELFF | TGTGCCAGCTCTCCAAACACCGGGGAGCTGTTTTTT
TRBJ2-1 | TRBV6-5 | NA | NA | CASSYTGSYNEQFF | TGTGCCAGCAGTTACACAGGGTCCTACAATGAGCAGTTCTTC
TRBJ2-1 | TRBV10-3 | TRBD1 | NA | CAISAGGIEQFF | TGTGCCATCAGTGCAGGGGGTATTGAGCAGTTCTTC
TRBJ2-4 | TRBV6-6 | NA | NA | CASRYLQGSDIQYF | TGTGCCAGCAGATATCTACAGGGTAGTGACATTCAGTACTTC
TRBJ2-3 | TRBV28 | NA | NA | CASSLPTASIDTQYF | TGTGCCAGCAGTTTACCCACGGCCTCGATCGATACGCAGTATTTT
TRBJ1-2 | TRBV7-9 | NA | NA | CASSLRPYGYTF | TGTGCCAGCAGCTTACGGCCCTATGGCTACACCTTC
TRBJ1-1 | TRBV4-1 | NA | once | CASSQRSRAFF | TGCGCCAGCAGCCAAAGGAGTCGTGCTTTCTTT
TRBJ1-4 | TRBV28 | NA | NA | CASSSPQGGNEKLFF | TGTGCCAGCAGTTCCCCTCAGGGCGGGAATGAAAAACTGTTTTTT
TRBJ2-2 | TRBV10-3 | NA | few | CAISGNTGELFF | TGTGCCATCAGCGGGAACACCGGGGAGCTGTTTTTT